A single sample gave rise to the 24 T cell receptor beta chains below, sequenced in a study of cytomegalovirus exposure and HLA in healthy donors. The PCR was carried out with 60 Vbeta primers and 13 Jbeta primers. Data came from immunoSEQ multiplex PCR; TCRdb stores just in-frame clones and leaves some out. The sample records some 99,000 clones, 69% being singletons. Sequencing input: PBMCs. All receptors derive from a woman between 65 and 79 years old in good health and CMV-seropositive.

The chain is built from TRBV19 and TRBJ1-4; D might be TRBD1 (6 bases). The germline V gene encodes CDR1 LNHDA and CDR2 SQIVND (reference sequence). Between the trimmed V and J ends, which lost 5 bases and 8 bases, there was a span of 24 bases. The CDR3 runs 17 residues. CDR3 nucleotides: TGTGCCAGTAGTCTCGGGGCCGTTGACAGGTTGGACGAAAAACTGTTTTTT. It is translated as CASSLGAVDRLDEKLFF.

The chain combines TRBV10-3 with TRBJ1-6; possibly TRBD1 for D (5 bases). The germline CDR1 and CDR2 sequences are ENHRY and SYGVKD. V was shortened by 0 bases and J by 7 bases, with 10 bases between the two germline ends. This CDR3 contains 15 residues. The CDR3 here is CAISESSGWNSPLHF. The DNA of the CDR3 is TGTGCCATCAGTGAGTCGTCAGGGTGGAATTCACCCCTCCACTTT.

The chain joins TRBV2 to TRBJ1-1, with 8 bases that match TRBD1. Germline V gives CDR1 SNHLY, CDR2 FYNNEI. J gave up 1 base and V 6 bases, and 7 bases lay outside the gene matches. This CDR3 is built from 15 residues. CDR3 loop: CASRPRQGRNTEAFF. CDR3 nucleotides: TGTGCCAGCAGGCCCCGACAGGGGCGGAACACTGAAGCTTTCTTT.

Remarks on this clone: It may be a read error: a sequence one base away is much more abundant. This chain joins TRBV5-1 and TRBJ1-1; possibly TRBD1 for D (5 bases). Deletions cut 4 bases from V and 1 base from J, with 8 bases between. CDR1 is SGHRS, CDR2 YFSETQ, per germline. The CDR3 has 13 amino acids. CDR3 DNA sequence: TGCGCCAGCAGCCAGACAGAGAACACTGAAGCTTTCTTT. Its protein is CASSQTENTEAFF.

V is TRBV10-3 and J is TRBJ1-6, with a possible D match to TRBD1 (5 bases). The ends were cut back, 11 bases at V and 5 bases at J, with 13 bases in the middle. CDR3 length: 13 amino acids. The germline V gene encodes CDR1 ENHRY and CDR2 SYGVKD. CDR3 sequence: CAAVGGDNSPLHF. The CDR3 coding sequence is TGTGCCGCGGTGGGGGGGGATAATTCACCCCTCCACTTT.

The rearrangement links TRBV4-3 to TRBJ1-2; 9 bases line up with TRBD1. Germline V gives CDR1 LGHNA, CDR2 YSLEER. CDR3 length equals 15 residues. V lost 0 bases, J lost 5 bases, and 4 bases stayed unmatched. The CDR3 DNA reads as TGCGCCAGCAGCCAAGAAAAACAGGGGGCATATGGCTACACCTTC. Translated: CASSQEKQGAYGYTF.

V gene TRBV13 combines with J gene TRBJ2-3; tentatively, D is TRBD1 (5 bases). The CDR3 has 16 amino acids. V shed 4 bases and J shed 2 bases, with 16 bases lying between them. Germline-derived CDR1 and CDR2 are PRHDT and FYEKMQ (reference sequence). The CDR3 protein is CASSSRGGPDTDTQYF. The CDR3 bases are TGTGCCAGCAGCTCTAGGGGCGGTCCAGACACAGATACGCAGTATTTT.

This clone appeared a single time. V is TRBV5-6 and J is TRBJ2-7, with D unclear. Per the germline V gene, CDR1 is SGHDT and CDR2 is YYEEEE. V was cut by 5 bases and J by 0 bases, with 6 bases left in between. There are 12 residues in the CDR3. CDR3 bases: TGTGCCAGCAGTTCTAGCTCCTACGAGCAGTACTTC. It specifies CASSSSSYEQYF. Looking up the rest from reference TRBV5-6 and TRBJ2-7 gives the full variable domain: DAGVTQSPTHLIKTRGQQVTLRCSPKSGHDTVSWYQQALGQGPQFIFQYYEEEERQRGNFPDRFSGHQFPNYSSELNVNALLLGDSALYLCASSSSSYEQYFGPGTRLTVT.

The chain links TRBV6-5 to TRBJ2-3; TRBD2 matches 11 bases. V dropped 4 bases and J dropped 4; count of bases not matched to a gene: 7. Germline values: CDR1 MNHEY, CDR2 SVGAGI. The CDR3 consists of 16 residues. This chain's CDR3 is CASSSRLAGMADTQYF. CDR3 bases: TGTGCCAGCAGTTCGCGACTAGCGGGGATGGCAGATACGCAGTATTTT.

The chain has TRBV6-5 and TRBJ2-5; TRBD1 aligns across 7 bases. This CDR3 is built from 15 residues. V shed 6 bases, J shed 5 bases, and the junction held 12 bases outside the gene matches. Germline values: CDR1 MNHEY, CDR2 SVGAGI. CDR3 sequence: CASRPTGTPVETQYF. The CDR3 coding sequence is TGTGCCAGCAGGCCGACAGGGACCCCGGTGGAGACCCAGTACTTC.

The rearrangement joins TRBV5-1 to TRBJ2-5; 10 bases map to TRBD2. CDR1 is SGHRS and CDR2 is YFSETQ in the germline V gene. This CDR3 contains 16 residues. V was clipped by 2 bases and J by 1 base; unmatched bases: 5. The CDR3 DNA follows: TGCGCCAGCAGCTTAACTAGCGGGGCTGTCCAAGAGACCCAGTACTTC. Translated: CASSLTSGAVQETQYF.

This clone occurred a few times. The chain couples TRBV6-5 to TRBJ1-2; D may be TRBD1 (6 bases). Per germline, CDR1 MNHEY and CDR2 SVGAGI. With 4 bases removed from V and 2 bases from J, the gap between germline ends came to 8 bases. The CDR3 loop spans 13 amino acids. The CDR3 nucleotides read TGTGCCAGCAGTTTAACAGGGAACTATGGCTACACCTTC. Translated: CASSLTGNYGYTF.

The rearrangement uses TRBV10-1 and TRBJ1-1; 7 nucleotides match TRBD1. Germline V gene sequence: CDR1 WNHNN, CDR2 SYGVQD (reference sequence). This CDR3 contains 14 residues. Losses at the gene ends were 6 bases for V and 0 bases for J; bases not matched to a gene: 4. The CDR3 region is CASSSGGVNTEAFF. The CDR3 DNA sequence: TGCGCCAGCAGCTCAGGGGGAGTGAACACTGAAGCTTTCTTT.

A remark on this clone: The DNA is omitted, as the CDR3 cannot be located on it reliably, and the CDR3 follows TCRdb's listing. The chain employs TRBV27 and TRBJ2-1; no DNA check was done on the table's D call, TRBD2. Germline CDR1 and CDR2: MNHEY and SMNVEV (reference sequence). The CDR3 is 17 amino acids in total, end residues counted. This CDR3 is CASSSSGGGYSYNEQFF.

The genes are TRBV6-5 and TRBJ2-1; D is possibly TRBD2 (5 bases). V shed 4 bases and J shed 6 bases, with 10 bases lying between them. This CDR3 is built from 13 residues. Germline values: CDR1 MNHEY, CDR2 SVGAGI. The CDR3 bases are TGTGCCAGCAGTTCGAGGGTAGCCAATGAGCAGTTCTTC. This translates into CASSSRVANEQFF.

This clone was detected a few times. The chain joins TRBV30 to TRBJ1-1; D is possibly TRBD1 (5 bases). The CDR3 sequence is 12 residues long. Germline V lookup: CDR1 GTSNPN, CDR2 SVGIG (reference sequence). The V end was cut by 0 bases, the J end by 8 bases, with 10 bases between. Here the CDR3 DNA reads TGTGCCTGGAGTGTACATGGGGGGGAAGCTTTCTTT. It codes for CAWSVHGGEAFF.

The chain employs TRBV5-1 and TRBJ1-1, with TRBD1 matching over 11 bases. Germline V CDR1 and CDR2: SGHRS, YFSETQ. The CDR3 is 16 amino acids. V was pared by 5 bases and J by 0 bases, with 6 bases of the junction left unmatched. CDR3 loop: CASRSGTGGMNTEAFF. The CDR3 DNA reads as TGCGCCAGCAGGTCCGGGACAGGGGGTATGAACACTGAAGCTTTCTTT.

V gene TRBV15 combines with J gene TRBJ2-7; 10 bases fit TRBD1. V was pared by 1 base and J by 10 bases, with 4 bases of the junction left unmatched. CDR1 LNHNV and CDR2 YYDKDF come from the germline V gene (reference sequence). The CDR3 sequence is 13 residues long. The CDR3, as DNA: TGTGCCACCAGCAGAGTCGGGGACAGGGGTCAGTACTTC. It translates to CATSRVGDRGQYF.

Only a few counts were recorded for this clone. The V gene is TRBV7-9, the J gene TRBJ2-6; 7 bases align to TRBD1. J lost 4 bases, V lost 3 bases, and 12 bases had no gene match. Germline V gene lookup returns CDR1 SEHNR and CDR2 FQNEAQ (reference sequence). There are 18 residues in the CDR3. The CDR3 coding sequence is TGTGCCAGCAGCTTGAGGGGGCTGCGCGCCCCCGGGGCCAACGTCCTGACTTTC. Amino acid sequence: CASSLRGLRAPGANVLTF.

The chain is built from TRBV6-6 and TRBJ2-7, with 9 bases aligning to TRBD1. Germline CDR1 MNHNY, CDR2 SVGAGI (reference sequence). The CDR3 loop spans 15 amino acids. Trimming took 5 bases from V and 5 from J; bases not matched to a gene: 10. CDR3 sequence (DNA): TGTGCCAGCAGTCACCACGGACAGGGGATCGACGAGCAGTACTTC. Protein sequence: CASSHHGQGIDEQYF.

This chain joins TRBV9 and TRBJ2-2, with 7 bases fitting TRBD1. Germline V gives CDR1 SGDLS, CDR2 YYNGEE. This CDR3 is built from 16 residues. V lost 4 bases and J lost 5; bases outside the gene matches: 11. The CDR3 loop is CASSPTLTGRTGELFF. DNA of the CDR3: TGTGCCAGCAGCCCTACCCTGACAGGGCGAACCGGGGAGCTGTTTTTT.

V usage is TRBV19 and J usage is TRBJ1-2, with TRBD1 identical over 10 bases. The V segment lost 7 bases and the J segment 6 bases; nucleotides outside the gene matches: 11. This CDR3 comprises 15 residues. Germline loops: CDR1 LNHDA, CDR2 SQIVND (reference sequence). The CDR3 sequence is CASTTTGGAGHGYTF. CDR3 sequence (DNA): TGTGCCAGTACTACGACAGGGGGCGCTGGCCATGGCTACACCTTC.

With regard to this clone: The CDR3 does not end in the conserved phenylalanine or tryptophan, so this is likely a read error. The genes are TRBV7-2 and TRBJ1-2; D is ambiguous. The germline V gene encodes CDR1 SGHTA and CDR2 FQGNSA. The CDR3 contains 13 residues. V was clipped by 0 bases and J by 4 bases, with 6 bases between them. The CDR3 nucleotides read TGTGCCAGCAGCTTAGCTGAGGTCTATGGCTACACCGTC. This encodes CASSLAEVYGYTV.

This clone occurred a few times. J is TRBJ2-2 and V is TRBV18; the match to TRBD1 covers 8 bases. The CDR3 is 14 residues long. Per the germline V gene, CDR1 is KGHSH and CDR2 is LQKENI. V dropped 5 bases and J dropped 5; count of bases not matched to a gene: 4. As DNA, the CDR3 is TGTGCCAGCTCAGACAGGGGTCGGACCGGGGAGCTGTTTTTT. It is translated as CASSDRGRTGELFF.